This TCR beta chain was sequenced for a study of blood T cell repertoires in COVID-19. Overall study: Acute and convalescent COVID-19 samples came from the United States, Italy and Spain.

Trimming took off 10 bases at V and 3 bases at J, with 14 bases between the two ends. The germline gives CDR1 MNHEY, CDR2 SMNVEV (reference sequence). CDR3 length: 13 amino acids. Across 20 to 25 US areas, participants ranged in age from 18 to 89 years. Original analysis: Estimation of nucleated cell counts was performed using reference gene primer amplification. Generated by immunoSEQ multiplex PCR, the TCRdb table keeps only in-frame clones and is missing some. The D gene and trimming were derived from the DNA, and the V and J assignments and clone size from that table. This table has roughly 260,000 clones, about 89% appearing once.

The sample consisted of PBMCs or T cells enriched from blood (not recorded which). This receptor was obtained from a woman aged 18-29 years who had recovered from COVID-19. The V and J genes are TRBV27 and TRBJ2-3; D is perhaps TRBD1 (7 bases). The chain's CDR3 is CATKPGGTDTQYF. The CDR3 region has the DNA TGTGCCACCAAACCAGGGGGGACAGATACGCAGTATTTT.